This is a list of T cell receptor beta chains from one sample in a study of early stage breast cancer tumors. Produced via immunoSEQ multiplex PCR; TCRdb's table is partial and in-frame only. This table has 40,000 to 60,000 clones, roughly four fifths appearing once. The sample consisted of blood. Every receptor here comes from a person between 50 and 60 years old with breast cancer. CDR3s include the opening cysteine and the closing phenylalanine or tryptophan. The order of the fields is V gene, clone size, D gene, CDR3 length, CDR3 protein. A D gene is named only where the DNA matches it firmly. The size entry is marked missing in some rows and otherwise reads once, few, many or a size class.

v_call: TRBV6-5
clone_size: NA
d_call: TRBD2
cdr3_length: 16
cdr3_aa: CASSYSLAPEYYEQYF

v_call: TRBV11-2
clone_size: once
d_call: NA
cdr3_length: 13
cdr3_aa: CASSLAGTDTQYF

v_call: TRBV5-5
clone_size: NA
d_call: NA
cdr3_length: 14
cdr3_aa: CASSLDTGKETQYF

v_call: TRBV10-3
clone_size: NA
d_call: NA
cdr3_length: 14
cdr3_aa: CVLGDDTVNQPQHF

v_call: TRBV5-1
clone_size: few
d_call: TRBD2
cdr3_length: 14
cdr3_aa: CASSLGVDGTSAFF

v_call: TRBV27
clone_size: NA
d_call: NA
cdr3_length: 13
cdr3_aa: CASSLGDRQPQHF

v_call: TRBV10-3
clone_size: NA
d_call: TRBD2
cdr3_length: 14
cdr3_aa: CAISAGGSQETQYF

v_call: TRBV28
clone_size: NA
d_call: TRBD1
cdr3_length: 16
cdr3_aa: CASTPYSGQGATEQFF

v_call: TRBV7-9
clone_size: few
d_call: NA
cdr3_length: 12
cdr3_aa: CASSLENYEQFF

v_call: TRBV11-2
clone_size: few
d_call: NA
cdr3_length: 16
cdr3_aa: CASSLRGPRAGNTIYF

v_call: TRBV6-6
clone_size: NA
d_call: TRBD1
cdr3_length: 14
cdr3_aa: CASSSWDRGGGYTF

v_call: TRBV15
clone_size: NA
d_call: NA
cdr3_length: 15
cdr3_aa: CATSTGIVSNQPQHF

v_call: TRBV18
clone_size: NA
d_call: NA
cdr3_length: 14
cdr3_aa: CASSQPGQMETQYF

v_call: TRBV2
clone_size: NA
d_call: TRBD2
cdr3_length: 15
cdr3_aa: CASKGLAIDTGELFF

v_call: TRBV30
clone_size: NA
d_call: NA
cdr3_length: 13
cdr3_aa: CAWGTPSGNTIYF

v_call: TRBV7-9
clone_size: few
d_call: TRBD1
cdr3_length: 14
cdr3_aa: CASSSGTGGQPQHF

v_call: TRBV28
clone_size: NA
d_call: NA
cdr3_length: 14
cdr3_aa: CASSLRDSYNEQFF

v_call: TRBV30
clone_size: NA
d_call: NA
cdr3_length: 12
cdr3_aa: CAWSVGVEKLFF

v_call: TRBV9
clone_size: NA
d_call: TRBD1
cdr3_length: 14
cdr3_aa: CASSARGRDYGYTF